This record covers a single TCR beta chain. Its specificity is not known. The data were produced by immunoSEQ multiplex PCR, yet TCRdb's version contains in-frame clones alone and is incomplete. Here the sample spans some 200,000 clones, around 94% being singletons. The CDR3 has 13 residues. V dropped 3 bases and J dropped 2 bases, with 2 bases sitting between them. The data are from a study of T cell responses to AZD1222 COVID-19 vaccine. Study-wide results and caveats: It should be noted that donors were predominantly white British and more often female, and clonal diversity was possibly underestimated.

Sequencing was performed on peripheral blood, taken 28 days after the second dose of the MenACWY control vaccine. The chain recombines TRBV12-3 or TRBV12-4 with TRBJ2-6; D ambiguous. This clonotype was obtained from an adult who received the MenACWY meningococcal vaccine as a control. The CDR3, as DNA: TGTGCCAGCAGTTTTACTGGGGCCAACGTCCTGACTTTC. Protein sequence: CASSFTGANVLTF.